This TCR beta chain was found in a study of T cell responses to AZD1222 COVID-19 vaccine. Overall study results and limits: Possibly, clonal diversity was underestimated; donors were largely white British and included more females. Spike-specific TCR breadth and depth grew following two AZD1222 doses. There were vaccine-associated CD4 TCRs across spike, dominant at 160-218 and 743-854. After the peak T cell response, and only then, were repertoires sampled.

TCRdb's copy holds only in-frame clones and misses some; the assay was immunoSEQ multiplex PCR. The profile shows about 150,000 clones, over 80% of them singletons. This clone is a singleton in its sample. Antigen unknown. The V and J ends lost 1 base and 3 bases respectively, with 11 bases between them. CDR3 size: 14 residues. Germline-derived CDR1 and CDR2 are SGHRS and YFSETQ. The rearrangement links TRBV5-1 to TRBJ2-7; no definite D call. The receptor was derived from an adult who received the AZD1222 COVID-19 vaccine. The starting material was peripheral blood, obtained 28 days after the second AZD1222 dose. The CDR3 sequence: CASSLLGGDYEQYF. In DNA form, the CDR3 reads TGCGCCAGCAGCTTGCTGGGCGGAGACTACGAGCAGTACTTC. The full variable domain, in which reference TRBV5-1 and TRBJ2-7 provide the parts outside the CDR3, is KAGVTQTPRYLIKTRGQQVTLSCSPISGHRSVSWYQQTPGQGLQFLFEYFSETQRNKGNFPGRFSGRQFSNSRSEMNVSTLELGDSALYLCASSLLGGDYEQYFGPGTRLTVT.